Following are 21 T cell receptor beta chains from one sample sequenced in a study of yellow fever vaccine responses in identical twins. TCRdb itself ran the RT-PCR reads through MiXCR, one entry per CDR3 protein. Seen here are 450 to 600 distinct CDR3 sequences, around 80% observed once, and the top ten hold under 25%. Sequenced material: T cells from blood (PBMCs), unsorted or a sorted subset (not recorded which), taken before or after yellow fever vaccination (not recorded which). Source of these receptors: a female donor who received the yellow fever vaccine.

The CDR3 DNA reads TGTGCCAGTACTTTGGACAGCCGATATTCACCCCTCCACTTT. It is translated as CASTLDSRYSPLHF. J is TRBJ1-6 and V is TRBV12-3 or TRBV12-4; a weak D match, TRBD1 (6 bases). V was clipped by 9 bases and J by 8 bases, with 17 bases between them. CDR3 length: 14 amino acids.

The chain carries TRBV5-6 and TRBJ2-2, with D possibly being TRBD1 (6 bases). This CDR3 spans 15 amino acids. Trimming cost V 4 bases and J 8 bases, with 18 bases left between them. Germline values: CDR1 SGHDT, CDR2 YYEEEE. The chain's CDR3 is CASSTGTTYPGELFF. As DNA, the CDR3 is TGTGCCAGCAGCACCGGGACAACATACCCGGGGGAGCTGTTTTTT.

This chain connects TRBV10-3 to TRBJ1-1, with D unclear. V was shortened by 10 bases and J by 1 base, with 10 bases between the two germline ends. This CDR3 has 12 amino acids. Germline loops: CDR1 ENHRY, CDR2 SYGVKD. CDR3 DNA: TGTGCCACAGGCCTCTCGAACACTGAAGCTTTCTTT. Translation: CATGLSNTEAFF.

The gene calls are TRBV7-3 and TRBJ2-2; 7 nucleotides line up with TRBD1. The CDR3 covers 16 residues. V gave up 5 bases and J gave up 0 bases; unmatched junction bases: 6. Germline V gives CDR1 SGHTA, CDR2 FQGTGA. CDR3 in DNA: TGTGCCAGCAGCCCACCCACAGGGGCGAACACCGGGGAGCTGTTTTTT. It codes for CASSPPTGANTGELFF.

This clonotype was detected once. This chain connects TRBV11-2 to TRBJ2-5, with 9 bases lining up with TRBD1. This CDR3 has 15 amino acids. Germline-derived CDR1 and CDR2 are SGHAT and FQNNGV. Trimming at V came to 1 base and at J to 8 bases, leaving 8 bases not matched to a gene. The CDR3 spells CASSLGGQGGDTQYF. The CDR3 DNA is TGTGCCAGCAGCTTAGGGGGACAGGGAGGTGATACCCAGTACTTC.

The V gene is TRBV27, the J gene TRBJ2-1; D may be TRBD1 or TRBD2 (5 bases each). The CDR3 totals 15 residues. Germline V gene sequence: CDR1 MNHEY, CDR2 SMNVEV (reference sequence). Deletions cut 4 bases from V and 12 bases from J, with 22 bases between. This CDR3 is CASSSTRDPPKVQFF. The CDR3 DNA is TGTGCCAGCAGTTCCACACGGGACCCCCCCAAGGTGCAGTTCTTC.

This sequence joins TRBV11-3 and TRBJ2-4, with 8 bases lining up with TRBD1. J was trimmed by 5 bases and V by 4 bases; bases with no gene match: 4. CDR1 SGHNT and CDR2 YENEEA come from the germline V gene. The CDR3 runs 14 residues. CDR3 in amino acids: CASSSGQDQNIQYF. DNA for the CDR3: TGTGCCAGCAGCTCGGGACAGGATCAAAACATTCAGTACTTC.

The CDR3 sequence is CASRGDSLLYGYTF. CDR3 sequence (DNA): TGCGCCAGCAGGGGGGACAGTCTGCTCTATGGCTACACCTTC. The chain carries TRBV5-1 and TRBJ1-2; 7 nucleotides align to TRBD1. Germline CDR1 is SGHRS and CDR2 is YFSETQ. V shed 5 bases and J 4 bases; nucleotides not matched to a gene: 8. The CDR3 has 14 residues.

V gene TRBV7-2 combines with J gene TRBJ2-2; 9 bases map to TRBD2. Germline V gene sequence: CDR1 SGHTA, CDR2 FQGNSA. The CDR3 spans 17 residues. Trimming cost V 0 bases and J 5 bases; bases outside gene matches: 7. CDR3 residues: CASSLAPSGRRTGELFF. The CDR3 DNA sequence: TGTGCCAGCAGCTTAGCACCAAGCGGGAGGAGAACCGGGGAGCTGTTTTTT.

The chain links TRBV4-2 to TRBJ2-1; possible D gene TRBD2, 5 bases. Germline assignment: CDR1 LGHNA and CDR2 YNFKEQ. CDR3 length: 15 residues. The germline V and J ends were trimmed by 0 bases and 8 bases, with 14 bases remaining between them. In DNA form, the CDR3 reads TGTGCCAGCAGCCAAGATGCCGGGCCGGACTATGAGCAGTTCTTC. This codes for CASSQDAGPDYEQFF.

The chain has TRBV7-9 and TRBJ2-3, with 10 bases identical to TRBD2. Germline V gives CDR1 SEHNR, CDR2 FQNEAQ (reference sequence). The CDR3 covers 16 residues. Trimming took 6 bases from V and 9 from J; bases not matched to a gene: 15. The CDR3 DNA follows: TGTGCCAGCAGTCAACGACTAGCGGGCCCCGCAGGGACGCAGTATTTT. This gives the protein CASSQRLAGPAGTQYF.

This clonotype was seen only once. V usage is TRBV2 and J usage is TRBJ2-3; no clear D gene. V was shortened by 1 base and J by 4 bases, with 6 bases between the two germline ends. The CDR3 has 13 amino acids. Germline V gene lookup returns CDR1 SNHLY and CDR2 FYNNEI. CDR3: CASSEDLADTQYF. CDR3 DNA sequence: TGTGCCAGCAGTGAAGACTTGGCAGATACGCAGTATTTT. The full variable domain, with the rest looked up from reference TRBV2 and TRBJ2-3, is EPEVTQTPSHQVTQMGQEVILRCVPISNHLYFYWYRQILGQKVEFLVSFYNNEISEKSEIFDDQFSVERPDGSNFTLKIRSTKLEDSAMYFCASSEDLADTQYFGPGTRLTVL.

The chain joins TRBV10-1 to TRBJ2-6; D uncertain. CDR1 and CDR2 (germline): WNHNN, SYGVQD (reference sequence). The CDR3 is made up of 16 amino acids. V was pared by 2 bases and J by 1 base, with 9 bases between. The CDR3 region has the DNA TGCGCCAGCAGTGAGGGCAGACCGTCTGGGGCCAACGTCCTGACTTTC. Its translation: CASSEGRPSGANVLTF.

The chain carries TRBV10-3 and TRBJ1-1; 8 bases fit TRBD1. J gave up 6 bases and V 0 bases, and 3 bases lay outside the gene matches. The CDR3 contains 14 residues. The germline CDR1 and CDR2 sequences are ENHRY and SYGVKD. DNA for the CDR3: TGTGCCATCAGTGAGTCCGGGACAGGTTCTGAAGCTTTCTTT. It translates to CAISESGTGSEAFF.

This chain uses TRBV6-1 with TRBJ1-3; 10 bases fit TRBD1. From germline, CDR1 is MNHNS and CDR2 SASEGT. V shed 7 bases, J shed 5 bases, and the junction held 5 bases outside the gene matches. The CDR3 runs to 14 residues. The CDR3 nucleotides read TGTGCCAGCATCCGGGACAGGGGCAGAAACACCATATATTTT. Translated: CASIRDRGRNTIYF.

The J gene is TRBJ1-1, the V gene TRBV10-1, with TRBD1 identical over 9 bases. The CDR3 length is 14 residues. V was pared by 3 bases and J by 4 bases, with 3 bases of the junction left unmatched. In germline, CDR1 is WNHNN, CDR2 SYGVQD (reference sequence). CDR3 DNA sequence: TGCGCCAGCAGTGAACAGGGGGCTCTCACTGAAGCTTTCTTT. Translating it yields CASSEQGALTEAFF.

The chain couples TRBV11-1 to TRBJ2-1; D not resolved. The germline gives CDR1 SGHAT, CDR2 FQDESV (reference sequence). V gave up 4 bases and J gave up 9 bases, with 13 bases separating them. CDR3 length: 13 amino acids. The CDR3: CASSWAANSEQFF. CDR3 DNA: TGTGCCAGCAGCTGGGCGGCGAATAGTGAGCAGTTCTTC.

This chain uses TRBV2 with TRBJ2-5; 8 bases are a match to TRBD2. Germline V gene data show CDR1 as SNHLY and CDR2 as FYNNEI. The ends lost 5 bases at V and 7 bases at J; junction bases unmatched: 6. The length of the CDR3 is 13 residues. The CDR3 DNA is TGTGCCAGCAGTCCGGGACTAGAGGGGACCCAGTACTTC. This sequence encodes CASSPGLEGTQYF.

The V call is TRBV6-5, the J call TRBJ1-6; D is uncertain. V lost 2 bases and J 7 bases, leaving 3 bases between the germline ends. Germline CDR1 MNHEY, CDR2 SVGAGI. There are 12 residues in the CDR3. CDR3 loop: CASSYRNSPLHF. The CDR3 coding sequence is TGTGCCAGCAGTTACAGGAATTCACCCCTCCACTTT.

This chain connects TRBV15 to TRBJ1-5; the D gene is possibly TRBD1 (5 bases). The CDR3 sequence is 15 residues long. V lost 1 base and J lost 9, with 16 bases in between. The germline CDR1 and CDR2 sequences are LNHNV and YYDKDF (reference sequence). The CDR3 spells CATSRGQTGDRPQHF. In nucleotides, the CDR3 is TGTGCCACCAGCAGAGGACAGACGGGCGATCGGCCCCAGCATTTT.

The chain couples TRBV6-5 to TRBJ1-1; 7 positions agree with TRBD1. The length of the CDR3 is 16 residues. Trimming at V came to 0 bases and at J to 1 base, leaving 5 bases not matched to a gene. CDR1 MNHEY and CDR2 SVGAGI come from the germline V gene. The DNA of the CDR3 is TGTGCCAGCAGTTACTCGGCAGGGGGGCGGAACACTGAAGCTTTCTTT. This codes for CASSYSAGGRNTEAFF.